Each of the 10 T cell receptor beta chains below was sequenced from the same sample in a study of shared clonotypes between healthy human individuals. Clones were read by immunoSEQ multiplex PCR, and TCRdb kept only the in-frame ones, dropping some. The table lists about 470,000 clones, around 79% of them singletons. Sequenced material: PBMCs. The source of these receptors is a woman aged 40-49 years in good health. Some clones in this sample may be carry-over from other donors' samples.

About this clone itself: One end of the junction does not line up with germline, which may come from a read error. In DNA, the CDR3 is TGTGCTAGCAGCTTAGGGCTAGCGGGACTTCTGGAGACCCAGTACTTC. Translating gives CASSLGLAGLLETQYF. The chain employs TRBV7-7 and TRBJ2-5; TRBD2 matches 9 bases. Germline V gene lookup returns CDR1 SSHAT and CDR2 FNYEAQ (reference sequence). The CDR3 has 16 amino acids.

V is TRBV13 and J is TRBJ2-7, with a tentative D call TRBD2 (5 bases). This CDR3 has 12 residues. Trimming pared 2 bases from V and 6 bases from J, leaving 8 bases between. The germline gives CDR1 PRHDT, CDR2 FYEKMQ (reference sequence). The CDR3 DNA reads as TGTGCCAGCAGCTTACTCCGGGGCGAGCAGTACTTC. It translates to CASSLLRGEQYF.

This clone occurred once. This chain uses TRBV5-6 with TRBJ2-2; D may be TRBD1 (6 bases). V lost 7 bases and J lost 4, with 14 bases in between. Germline assignment: CDR1 SGHDT and CDR2 YYEEEE. The CDR3 sequence is 14 residues long. The CDR3 loop is CASGRGFGTGELFF. CDR3 coding DNA: TGTGCCAGCGGCAGGGGATTCGGCACCGGGGAGCTGTTTTTT.

This clone is a singleton in its sample. This chain connects TRBV5-4 to TRBJ1-1; 9 bases map to TRBD1. Per germline, CDR1 SGHNT and CDR2 YYREEE (reference sequence). This CDR3 is 14 amino acids long. V lost 4 bases and J lost 3; bases outside the gene matches: 4. As DNA, the CDR3 is TGTGCCAGCAGCAGGACAGGGGCGGACACTGAAGCTTTCTTT. This translates into CASSRTGADTEAFF.

V is TRBV5-1 and J is TRBJ2-7, with 8 bases aligning to TRBD1. Germline CDR1 SGHRS, CDR2 YFSETQ. Trimming cost V 5 bases and J 5 bases; bases outside gene matches: 3. This CDR3 has 12 amino acids. This chain's CDR3 is CASRDRAHEQYF. For the CDR3, the DNA is TGCGCCAGCAGGGACAGGGCCCACGAGCAGTACTTC.

As concerns this clone: With a far larger clone one base away, a read error is the likely cause. The chain combines TRBV28 with TRBJ2-7; D ambiguous. The CDR3 runs to 12 residues. Germline V gene lookup returns CDR1 MDHEN and CDR2 SYDVKM. In DNA form, the CDR3 reads TGTGCCAGCAGTTTCGGAGAGTACGGGCAGTACTTC. As protein: CASSFGEYGQYF.

The rearrangement links TRBV6-5 to TRBJ2-7; TRBD2 agrees at 8 bases. CDR1 and CDR2 (germline): MNHEY, SVGAGI. This CDR3 contains 14 residues. With V trimmed by 2 bases and J by 1 base, 1 base remained unmatched. CDR3 in amino acids: CASSYGTSSYEQYF. In DNA, the CDR3 is TGTGCCAGCAGTTACGGGACTAGTTCCTACGAGCAGTACTTC.

J is TRBJ2-5 and V is TRBV5-6; the D is unclear. This CDR3 contains 15 residues. In germline, CDR1 is SGHDT, CDR2 YYEEEE. The V gene lost 2 bases and the J gene lost 5 bases, with 16 bases spanning the gap. The CDR3 region has the DNA TGTGCCAGCAGCTTACGCTTCGACCCCAAGGAGACCCAGTACTTC. Amino acids: CASSLRFDPKETQYF.

V gene TRBV29-1 combines with J gene TRBJ2-1, with TRBD2 matching over 7 bases. Germline CDR1 and CDR2: SQVTM and ANQGSEA. This CDR3 has 15 amino acids. V lost 3 bases and J lost 2; bases outside the gene matches: 7. In DNA form, the CDR3 reads TGCAGCGTTGATGTGGCGGGAGTAGCCTACAATGAGCAGTTCTTC. This sequence encodes CSVDVAGVAYNEQFF.

This clone has just a few counts. This chain uses TRBV29-1 with TRBJ2-1, with 8 bases aligning to TRBD2. V lost 8 bases and J lost 0; bases outside the gene matches: 18. Germline loops: CDR1 SQVTM, CDR2 ANQGSEA. The CDR3 totals 18 residues. CDR3 nucleotides: TGCAGCATTGGGGTAGGGCTAGCGGGTCTGAGCTCCTACAATGAGCAGTTCTTC. Protein: CSIGVGLAGLSSYNEQFF.